A single T cell receptor beta chain is shown here with its context. Clones were sequenced by immunoSEQ multiplex PCR, and TCRdb holds only the in-frame ones, with some missing. Seen here are about 180,000 clones, around 90% observed once, and the top ten hold just over 1.4%. Losses at the gene ends were 5 bases for V and 4 bases for J; bases not matched to a gene: 9. Germline CDR1 reads SGHKS; CDR2 reads YYEKEE (reference sequence). This CDR3 contains 16 residues. This record comes from a study of control samples from healthy donors and cancer patients. The sequence was collected from a woman aged 45-65 years in good health. Sequences were obtained from blood. J is TRBJ1-5 and V is TRBV5-5; 10 nucleotides align to TRBD1. CDR3 loop: CASSHRDRGWNQPQHF. The CDR3, as DNA: TGTGCCAGCAGTCACCGGGACAGGGGATGGAATCAGCCCCAGCATTTT.